Below, one TCR beta chain is given with its context. This sample was included in a study of blood T cell repertoires in COVID-19. Whole-study context: COVID-19 samples, acute and convalescent, were from the United States, Italy and Spain. From T cells, B-cell-depleted T cells, or PBMCs came the material, which was cDNA or gDNA.

Germline V gene sequence: CDR1 LNHDA, CDR2 SQIVND (reference sequence). The CDR3 totals 18 residues. The ends lost 5 bases at V and 2 bases at J; junction bases unmatched: 12. Source study methods: From reference gene primer amplification, estimates of nucleated cell counts were derived. The table came from immunoSEQ multiplex PCR; TCRdb's copy has only in-frame clones and leaves some out. V, J and clone size are those of that table, while D and trimming were read from the DNA. The data hold approximately 120,000 clones, with approximately 74% observed a single time. This TCR was recovered from a man in his fifties or sixties with acute or convalescent COVID-19. The chain uses TRBV19 and TRBJ2-2; 9 bases are a match to TRBD2. Input material: peripheral blood. CDR3 sequence: CASSRPGLAGRNTGELFF. The DNA for the CDR3 is TGTGCCAGTAGTCGCCCCGGGCTAGCGGGGCGTAACACCGGGGAGCTGTTTTTT. Complete variable domain (other parts from reference TRBV19 and TRBJ2-2): DGGITQSPKYLFRKEGQNVTLSCEQNLNHDAMYWYRQDPGQGLRLIYYSQIVNDFQKGDIAEGYSVSREKKESFPLTVTSAQKNPTAFYLCASSRPGLAGRNTGELFFGEGSRLTVL.